This T cell receptor (beta chain) was retrieved from a study of blood T cell repertoires in COVID-19. At the level of the study: The samples span acute and convalescent COVID-19 from the United States, Italy and Spain. Sources were T cells, B-cell-depleted T cells, or PBMCs; the material itself was cDNA or gDNA.

The germline V gene encodes CDR1 MNHEY and CDR2 SVGEGT. V gave up 5 bases and J gave up 0 bases, with 14 bases separating them. The CDR3 runs to 16 residues. As originally analysed: It was from reference gene primer amplification that nucleated cell counts were estimated. The assay was immunoSEQ multiplex PCR, and TCRdb's table has in-frame clones only and misses some. For V, J and clone size, that table is used; D and trimming come from the DNA. The sample lists 300,000 to 400,000 clones; over 75% were seen once. The rearrangement uses TRBV6-2 or TRBV6-3 and TRBJ2-1, with unresolved D. This TCR derives from a woman aged 45-65 years who had recovered from COVID-19. Sequencing was carried out using peripheral blood. The CDR3 DNA reads TGTGCCAGCAGTCCCTTCTCTCTGAGCTCCTACAATGAGCAGTTCTTC. Translated: CASSPFSLSSYNEQFF.